A selection of T cell receptor beta chains follows, all from one sample in a study of OX40 agonist ivuxolimab in advanced cancers. TCRdb keeps only in-frame clones here, not all; method: immunoSEQ multiplex PCR. This table has approximately 77,000 clones, about 93% appearing once. The sample consisted of CD4+ or CD8+ T cells sorted from blood, taken in a trial of the OX40 agonist ivuxolimab. The receptors come from an adult with an advanced solid tumor such as melanoma, head and neck, liver or kidney cancer. Both conserved end residues are part of each CDR3. A D gene is named only where the DNA matches it firmly. Clone sizes are given selectively: once, few, many, or a class where the clone is expanded.

v_gene	abundance	d_gene	len	j_gene	CDR3aa	CDR3nt
TRBV5-1	.	TRBD2	13	TRBJ2-1	CASSGTSVNEQFF	TGCGCCAGCAGCGGGACTAGCGTAAATGAGCAGTTCTTC
TRBV29-1	.	TRBD1	16	TRBJ2-1	CSVEIGTGGTYNEQFF	TGCAGCGTTGAAATTGGGACAGGGGGGACCTACAATGAGCAGTTCTTC
TRBV6-1	.	TRBD1	14	TRBJ1-2	CATIRTGGDYGYTF	TGTGCCACCATACGGACAGGGGGGGACTATGGCTACACCTTC
TRBV25-1	.	TRBD1	13	TRBJ1-6	CASKGQRNSPLHF	TGTGCCAGCAAGGGACAGAGAAATTCACCCCTCCACTTT
TRBV6-9	.	TRBD1	15	TRBJ1-1	CASSSQQGAGTEAFF	TGTGCCAGCAGTTCTCAACAGGGGGCTGGGACTGAAGCTTTCTTT
TRBV27	once	.	15	TRBJ1-2	CASRLRTGEGDGYTF	TGTGCCAGCAGGCTAAGGACGGGGGAAGGGGATGGCTACACCTTC
TRBV5-1	.	TRBD2	14	TRBJ2-3	CASSFGTTTDTQYF	TGCGCCAGCAGCTTCGGGACTACCACAGATACGCAGTATTTT
TRBV28	.	.	13	TRBJ1-1	CASGYELNTEAFF	TGTGCCAGCGGTTACGAACTTAACACTGAAGCTTTCTTT
TRBV9	.	.	16	TRBJ2-1	CASSFSVGSSYNEQFF	TGTGCCAGCAGCTTCTCCGTGGGTAGCTCCTACAATGAGCAGTTCTTC
TRBV6-1	.	.	11	TRBJ1-2	CASSDFAGYTF	TGTGCCAGCAGTGACTTCGCTGGCTACACCTTC
TRBV18	.	.	13	TRBJ2-5	CASSEDIQETQYF	TGTGCCAGCTCAGAGGACATCCAAGAGACCCAGTACTTC
TRBV5-1	.	.	16	TRBJ2-1	CASSEHRKNSYNEQFF	TGCGCCAGCAGCGAACATAGGAAGAATTCCTACAATGAGCAGTTCTTC